This T cell receptor (beta chain) was profiled in a study of cytomegalovirus exposure and HLA in healthy donors. Study details: In a previous analysis, about 100 million unique TCR beta sequences were found from 170 million or so T cells. The study, taken as a whole, reports: An analysis done earlier found most TCR beta V segments productive about 87% or about 30% of the time. Using the classifier, cytomegalovirus status was reportedly diagnosed with high specificity and sensitivity. In vitro checks showed that a few CMV-associated chains really do target CMV antigens.

Trimming removed 4 bases from V and 3 bases from J, with 15 bases in between. CDR1 is SGHTA, CDR2 FQGTGA, per germline. The CDR3 runs 15 residues. PCR was performed using 60 Vbeta and 13 Jbeta primers. Sequencing was performed with immunoSEQ multiplex PCR; in TCRdb, only in-frame clones are kept and a portion is missing. In the table there are approximately 140,000 clones, 55% to 80% of which are singletons. Remarks on this clone: Antigen: not known.

The gene calls are TRBV7-3 and TRBJ1-1; a possible D gene is TRBD1 (5 bases). Sequencing was done on a sample of PBMCs. The TCR originated in a woman aged 60-70 years in good health and CMV-seropositive. DNA for the CDR3: TGTGCCAGCAGCTCCTCGGGCGGGGCTGACACTGAAGCTTTCTTT. Its translation is CASSSSGGADTEAFF.